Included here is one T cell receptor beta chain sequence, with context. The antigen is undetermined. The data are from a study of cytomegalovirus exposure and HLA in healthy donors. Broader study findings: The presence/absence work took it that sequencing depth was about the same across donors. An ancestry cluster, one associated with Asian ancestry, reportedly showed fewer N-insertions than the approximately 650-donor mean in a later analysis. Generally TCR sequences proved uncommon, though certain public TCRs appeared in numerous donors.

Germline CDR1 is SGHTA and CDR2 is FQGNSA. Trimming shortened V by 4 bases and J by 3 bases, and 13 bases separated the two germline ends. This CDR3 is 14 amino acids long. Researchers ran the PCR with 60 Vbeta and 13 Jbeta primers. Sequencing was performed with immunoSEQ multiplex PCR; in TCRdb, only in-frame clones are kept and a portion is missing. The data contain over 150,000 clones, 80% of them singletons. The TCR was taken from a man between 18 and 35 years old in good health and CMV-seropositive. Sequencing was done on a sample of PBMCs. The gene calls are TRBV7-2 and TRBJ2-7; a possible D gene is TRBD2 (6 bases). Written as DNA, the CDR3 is TGTGCCAGCAGCTGGAGTAGCGGCGGCTACGAGCAGTACTTC. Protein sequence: CASSWSSGGYEQYF.